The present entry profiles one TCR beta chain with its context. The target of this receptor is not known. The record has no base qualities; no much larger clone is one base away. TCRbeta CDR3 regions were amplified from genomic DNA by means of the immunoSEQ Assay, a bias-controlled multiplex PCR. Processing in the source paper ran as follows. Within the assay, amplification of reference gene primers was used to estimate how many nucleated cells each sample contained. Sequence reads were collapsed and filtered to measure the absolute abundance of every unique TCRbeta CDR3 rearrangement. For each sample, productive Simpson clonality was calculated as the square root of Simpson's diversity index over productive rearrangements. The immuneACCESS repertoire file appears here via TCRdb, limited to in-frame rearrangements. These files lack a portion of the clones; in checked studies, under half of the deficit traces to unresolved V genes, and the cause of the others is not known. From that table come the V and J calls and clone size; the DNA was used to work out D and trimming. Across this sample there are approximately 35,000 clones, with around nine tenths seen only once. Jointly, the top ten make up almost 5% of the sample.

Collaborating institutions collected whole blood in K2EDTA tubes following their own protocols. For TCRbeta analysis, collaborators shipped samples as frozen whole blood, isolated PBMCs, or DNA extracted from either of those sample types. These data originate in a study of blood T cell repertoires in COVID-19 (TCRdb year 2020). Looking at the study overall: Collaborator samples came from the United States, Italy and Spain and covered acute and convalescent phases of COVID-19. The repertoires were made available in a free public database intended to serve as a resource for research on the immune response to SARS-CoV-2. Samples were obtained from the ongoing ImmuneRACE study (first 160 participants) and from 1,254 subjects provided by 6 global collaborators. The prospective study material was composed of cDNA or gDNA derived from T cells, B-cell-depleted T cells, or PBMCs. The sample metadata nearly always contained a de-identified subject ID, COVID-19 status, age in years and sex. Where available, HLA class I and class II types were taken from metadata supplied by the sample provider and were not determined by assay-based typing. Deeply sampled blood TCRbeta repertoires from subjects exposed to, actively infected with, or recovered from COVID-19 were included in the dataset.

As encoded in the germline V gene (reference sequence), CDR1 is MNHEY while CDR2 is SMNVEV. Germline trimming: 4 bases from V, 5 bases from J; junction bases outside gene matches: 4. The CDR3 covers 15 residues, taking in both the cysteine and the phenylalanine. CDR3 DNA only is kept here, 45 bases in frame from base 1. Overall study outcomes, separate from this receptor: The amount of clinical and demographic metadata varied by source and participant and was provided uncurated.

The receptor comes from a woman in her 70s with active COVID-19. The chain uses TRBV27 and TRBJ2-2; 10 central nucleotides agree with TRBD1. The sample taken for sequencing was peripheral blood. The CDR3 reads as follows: CASSSRTGGTGELFF. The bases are TGTGCCAGCAGTTCCCGGACAGGGGGTACCGGGGAGCTGTTTTTT.